A single sample gave rise to the 10 T cell receptor beta chains below, sequenced in a study of vaccination and CD4 T cells after COVID-19. Noted treatment: approximately 10-day PBMC culture with coronavirus spike peptide pools or control peptides (ViraFEST assay). Cultured CD4+ T-cell DNA underwent Oncomine TCR Beta short-read sequencing. Via MiXCR, TCRdb re-called the PCR reads, giving one row per CDR3 protein. The sample contains roughly 14,000 distinct CDR3 sequences, roughly 55% of which appear only once. Their recognized antigens are unknown. Sequencing input: CD4+ T cells from blood, cultured in vitro. The source of these receptors is a human donor who had recovered from COVID-19.

This chain connects TRBV7-6 to TRBJ2-2; possible D gene TRBD2, 5 bases. Germline assignment: CDR1 SGHVS and CDR2 FNYEAQ. V was clipped by 1 base and J by 5 bases, with 11 bases between them. The CDR3 contains 15 residues. The CDR3 spells CASSLVTPGTGELFF. The CDR3 coding sequence is TGTGCCAGCAGCTTAGTTACACCGGGAACCGGGGAGCTGTTTTTT.

This rearrangement joins TRBV27 to TRBJ2-7, with D hard to call. The CDR3 consists of 13 residues. The V gene's germline CDR1 is MNHEY and CDR2 SMNVEV (reference sequence). The V end lost 0 bases, the J end lost 1 base, and 4 bases lay between the germline ends. The CDR3 loop reads CASSLSESYEQYF. CDR3 sequence (DNA): TGTGCCAGCAGTTTATCGGAATCCTACGAGCAGTACTTC.

The chain combines TRBV6-2 or TRBV6-3 with TRBJ1-5; D gene unclear. There are 13 residues in the CDR3. Germline V gives CDR1 MNHEY, CDR2 SVGEGT. The V end was cut by 6 bases, the J end by 11 bases, with 17 bases between. The CDR3: CASRPSTFQAQHF. The CDR3 bases are TGTGCCAGCAGACCTTCGACCTTCCAGGCCCAGCATTTT.

J is TRBJ2-2 and V is TRBV2, with D possibly TRBD2 on 6 matching bases. V shed 6 bases and J shed 4 bases, with 15 bases lying between them. The germline gives CDR1 SNHLY, CDR2 FYNNEI. CDR3 length equals 15 residues. CDR3 sequence: CASSRGNTGTGELFF. CDR3 nucleotides: TGTGCCAGCAGCCGGGGGAACACTGGCACCGGGGAGCTGTTTTTT.

V and J are TRBV7-6 and TRBJ1-6; 10 bases agree with TRBD1. The CDR3 totals 17 residues. V was clipped by 0 bases and J by 10 bases; unmatched bases: 9. The germline gives CDR1 SGHVS, CDR2 FNYEAQ. The CDR3 loop is CASSLARTGGILSPLHF. CDR3 coding DNA: TGTGCCAGCAGCTTAGCCCGGACAGGGGGGATATTATCACCCCTCCACTTT.

V usage is TRBV11-2 and J usage is TRBJ2-1; the match to TRBD2 covers 7 bases. Germline lookup yields CDR1 SGHAT and CDR2 FQNNGV. This CDR3 has 15 residues. V lost 5 bases to trimming and J lost 8 bases; unmatched junction nucleotides: 12. CDR3 sequence: CASSRLAGRGHEQFF. The CDR3 DNA follows: TGTGCCAGCAGCCGATTAGCGGGTAGAGGGCATGAGCAGTTCTTC.

This rearrangement joins TRBV6-5 to TRBJ1-2; D perhaps matches TRBD1 (6 bases). The V gene's germline CDR1 is MNHEY and CDR2 SVGAGI. The CDR3 totals 16 residues. Trimming cost V 0 bases and J 3 bases, with 14 bases left between them. The CDR3 DNA is TGTGCCAGCAGTTACTCTCCACAAGGACAGTACTATGGCTACACCTTC. It yields the protein CASSYSPQGQYYGYTF.

This chain uses TRBV7-9 with TRBJ1-2; 7 bases agree with TRBD1. The CDR3 covers 13 residues. CDR1 is SEHNR and CDR2 is FQNEAQ in the germline V gene (reference sequence). The trim removed 0 bases at V and 5 bases at J, leaving 0 bases unmatched. DNA for the CDR3: TGTGCCAGCAGCTTAGCACAGGGGTATGGCTACACCTTC. It yields the protein CASSLAQGYGYTF.

This chain links TRBV4-1 with TRBJ2-3; D is perhaps TRBD2 (5 bases). Trimming took off 8 bases at V and 3 bases at J, with 15 bases between the two ends. CDR1 is MGHRA, CDR2 YSYEKL, per germline. The CDR3 has 14 residues. The CDR3 here is CASANLAVTDTQYF. The DNA for the CDR3 is TGCGCCAGCGCTAACCTAGCCGTTACAGATACGCAGTATTTT.

This chain links TRBV7-2 with TRBJ2-4, with D perhaps TRBD2 (6 bases). V lost 6 bases and J 1 base, leaving 25 bases between the germline ends. Germline CDR1 reads SGHTA; CDR2 reads FQGNSA. This CDR3 region has 19 residues. The CDR3 DNA is TGTGCCAGCAGACCGCCGTCCGGAGGCGGGACCGGGGCCAAAAACATTCAGTACTTC. Protein sequence: CASRPPSGGGTGAKNIQYF. Drawing the rest from reference TRBV7-2 and TRBJ2-4, the complete variable domain is GAGVSQSPSNKVTEKGKDVELRCDPISGHTALYWYRQSLGQGLEFLIYFQGNSAPDKSGLPSDRFSAERTGGSVSTLTIQRTQQEDSAVYLCASRPPSGGGTGAKNIQYFGAGTRLSVL.